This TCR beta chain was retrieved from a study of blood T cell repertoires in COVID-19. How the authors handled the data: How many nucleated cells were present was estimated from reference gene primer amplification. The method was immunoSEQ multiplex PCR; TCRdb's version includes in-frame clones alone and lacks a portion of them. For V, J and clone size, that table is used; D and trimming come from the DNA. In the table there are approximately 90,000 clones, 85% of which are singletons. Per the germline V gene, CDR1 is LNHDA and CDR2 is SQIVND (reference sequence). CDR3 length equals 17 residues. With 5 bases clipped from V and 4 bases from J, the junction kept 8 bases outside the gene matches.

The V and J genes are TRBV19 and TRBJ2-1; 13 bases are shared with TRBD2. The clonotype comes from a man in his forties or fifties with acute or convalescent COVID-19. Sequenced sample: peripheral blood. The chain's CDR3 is CASSLSGTSGVYNEQFF. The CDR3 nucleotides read TGTGCCAGTAGTCTTTCCGGGACTAGCGGGGTATACAATGAGCAGTTCTTC.